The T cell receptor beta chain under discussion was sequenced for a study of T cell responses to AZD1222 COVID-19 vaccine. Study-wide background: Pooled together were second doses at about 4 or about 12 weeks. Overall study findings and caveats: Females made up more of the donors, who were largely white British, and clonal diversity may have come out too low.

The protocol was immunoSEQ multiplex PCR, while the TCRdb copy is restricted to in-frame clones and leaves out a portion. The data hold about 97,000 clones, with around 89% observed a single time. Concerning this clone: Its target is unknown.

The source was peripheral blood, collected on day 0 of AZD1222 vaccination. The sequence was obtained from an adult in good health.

The CDR3 protein is CASSLGRDSGANVLTF. The DNA of the CDR3 is TGTGCCAGCAGCTTGGGACGAGACTCTGGGGCCAACGTCCTGACTTTC. V gene TRBV5-4 combines with J gene TRBJ2-6; D is undetermined. Germline CDR1 is SGHNT and CDR2 is YYREEE (reference sequence). CDR3 length: 16 residues. Deletions cut 0 bases from V and 0 bases from J, with 7 bases between. Full variable domain (rest looked up from reference TRBV5-4 and TRBJ2-6): ETGVTQSPTHLIKTRGQQVTLRCSSQSGHNTVSWYQQALGQGPQFIFQYYREEENGRGNFPPRFSGLQFPNYSSELNVNALELDDSALYLCASSLGRDSGANVLTFGAGSRLTVL.